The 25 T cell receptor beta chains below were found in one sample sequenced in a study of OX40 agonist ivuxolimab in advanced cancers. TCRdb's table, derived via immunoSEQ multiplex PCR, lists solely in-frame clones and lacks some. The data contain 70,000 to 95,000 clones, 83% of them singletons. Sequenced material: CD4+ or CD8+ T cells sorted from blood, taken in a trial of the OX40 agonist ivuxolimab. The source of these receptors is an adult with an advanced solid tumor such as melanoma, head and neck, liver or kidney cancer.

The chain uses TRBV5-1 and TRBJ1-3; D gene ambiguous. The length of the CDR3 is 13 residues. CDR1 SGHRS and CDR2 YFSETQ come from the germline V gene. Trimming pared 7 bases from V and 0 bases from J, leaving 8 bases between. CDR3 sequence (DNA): TGCGCCAGCTCGAGACTCTCTGGAAACACCATATATTTT. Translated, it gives CASSRLSGNTIYF.

The CDR3 DNA sequence: TGTGCCAGCAGTTACTCGAGCGTGAGCACAGATACGCAGTATTTT. It translates to CASSYSSVSTDTQYF. The chain uses TRBV6-5 and TRBJ2-3; no clear D. This CDR3 spans 15 amino acids. Germline V gives CDR1 MNHEY, CDR2 SVGAGI. V was trimmed by 0 bases and J by 0 bases, leaving 7 bases between them.

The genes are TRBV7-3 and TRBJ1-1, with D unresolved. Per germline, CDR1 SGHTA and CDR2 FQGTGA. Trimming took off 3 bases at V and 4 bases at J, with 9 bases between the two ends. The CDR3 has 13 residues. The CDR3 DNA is TGTGCCAGCAGCTTCGCCGAGGGCACTGAAGCTTTCTTT. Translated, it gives CASSFAEGTEAFF. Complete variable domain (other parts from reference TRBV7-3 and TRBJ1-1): GAGVSQTPSNKVTEKGKYVELRCDPISGHTALYWYRQSLGQGPEFLIYFQGTGAADDSGLPNDRFFAVRPEGSVSTLKIQRTERGDSAVYLCASSFAEGTEAFFGQGTRLTVV.

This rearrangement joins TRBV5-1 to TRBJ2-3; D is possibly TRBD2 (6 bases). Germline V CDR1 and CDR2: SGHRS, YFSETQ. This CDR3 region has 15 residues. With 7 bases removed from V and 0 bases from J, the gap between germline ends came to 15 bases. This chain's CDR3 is CASFQGLASTDTQYF. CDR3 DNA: TGCGCCAGCTTTCAGGGACTTGCTAGCACAGATACGCAGTATTTT.

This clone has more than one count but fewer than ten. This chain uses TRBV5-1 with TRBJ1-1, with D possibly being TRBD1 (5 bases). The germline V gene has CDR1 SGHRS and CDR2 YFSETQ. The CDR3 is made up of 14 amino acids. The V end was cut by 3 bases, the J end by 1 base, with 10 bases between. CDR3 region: CASSSRGENTEAFF. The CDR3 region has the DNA TGCGCCAGCAGCTCGCGGGGGGAGAACACTGAAGCTTTCTTT.

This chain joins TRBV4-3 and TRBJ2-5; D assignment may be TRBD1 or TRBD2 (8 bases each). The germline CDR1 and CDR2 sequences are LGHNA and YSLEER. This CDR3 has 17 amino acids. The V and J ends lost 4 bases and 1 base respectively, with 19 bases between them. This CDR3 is CASSPTGGTGVQETQYF. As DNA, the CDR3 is TGCGCCAGCAGCCCCACGGGGGGGACAGGCGTCCAAGAGACCCAGTACTTC.

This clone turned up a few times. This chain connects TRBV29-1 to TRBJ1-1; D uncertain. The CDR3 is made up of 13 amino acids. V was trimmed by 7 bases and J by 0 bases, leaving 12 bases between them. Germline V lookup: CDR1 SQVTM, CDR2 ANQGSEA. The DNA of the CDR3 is TGCAGCGCTGTGGACGGCATGAACACTGAAGCTTTCTTT. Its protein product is CSAVDGMNTEAFF.

CDR3 DNA: TGCGCCAGCAGCTTAGCGGGGGGGGTCGAGACCCAGTACTTC. This translates into CASSLAGGVETQYF. V and J are TRBV5-1 and TRBJ2-5, with 10 positions matching TRBD2. There are 14 residues in the CDR3. Per germline, CDR1 SGHRS and CDR2 YFSETQ. After removal of 2 bases from V and 5 bases from J, the junction contained 3 bases not matched to a gene.

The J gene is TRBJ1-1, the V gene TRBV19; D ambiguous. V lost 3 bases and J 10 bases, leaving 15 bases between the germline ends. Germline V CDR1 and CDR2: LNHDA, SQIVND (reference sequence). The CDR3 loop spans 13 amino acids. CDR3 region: CASSMSHGTAAFF. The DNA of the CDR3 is TGTGCCAGTAGTATGAGCCACGGTACGGCAGCTTTCTTT.

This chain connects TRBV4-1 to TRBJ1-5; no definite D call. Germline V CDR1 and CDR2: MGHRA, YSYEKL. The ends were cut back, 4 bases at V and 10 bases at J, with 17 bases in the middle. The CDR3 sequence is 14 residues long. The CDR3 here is CASSPPGEIKPQHF. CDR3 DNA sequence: TGCGCCAGCAGCCCCCCCGGGGAAATCAAACCCCAGCATTTT.

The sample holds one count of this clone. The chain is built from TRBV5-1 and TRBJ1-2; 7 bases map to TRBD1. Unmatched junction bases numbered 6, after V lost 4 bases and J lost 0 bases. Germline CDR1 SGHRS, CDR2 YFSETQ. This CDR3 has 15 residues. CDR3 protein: CASSQQGLPNYGYTF. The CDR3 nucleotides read TGCGCCAGCAGCCAACAGGGGCTTCCTAACTATGGCTACACCTTC.

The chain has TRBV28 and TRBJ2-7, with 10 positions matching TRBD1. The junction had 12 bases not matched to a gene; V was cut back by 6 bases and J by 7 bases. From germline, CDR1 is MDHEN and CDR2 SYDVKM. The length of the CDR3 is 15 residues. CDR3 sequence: CASRATGTGAGEQYF. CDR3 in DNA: TGTGCCAGCAGGGCTACCGGGACAGGGGCAGGGGAGCAGTACTTC. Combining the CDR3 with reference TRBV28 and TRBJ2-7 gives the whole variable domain DVKVTQSSRYLVKRTGEKVFLECVQDMDHENMFWYRQDPGLGLRLIYFSYDVKMKEKGDIPEGYSVSREKKERFSLILESASTNQTSMYLCASRATGTGAGEQYFGPGTRLTVT.

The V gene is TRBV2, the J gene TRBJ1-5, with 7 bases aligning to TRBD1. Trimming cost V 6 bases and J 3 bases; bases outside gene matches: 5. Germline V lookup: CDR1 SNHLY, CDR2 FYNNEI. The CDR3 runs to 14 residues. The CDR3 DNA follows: TGTGCCAGCAGAAAAGGGGGCCCCAATCAGCCCCAGCATTTT. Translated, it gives CASRKGGPNQPQHF.

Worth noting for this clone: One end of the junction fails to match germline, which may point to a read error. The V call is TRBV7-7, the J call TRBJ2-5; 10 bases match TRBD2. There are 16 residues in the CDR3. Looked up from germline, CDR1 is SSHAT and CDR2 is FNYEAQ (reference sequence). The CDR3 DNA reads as TGTGCTAGCAGCCTCGGGGGAGCGGGAGGGCAAGAGACCCAGTACTTC. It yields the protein CASSLGGAGGQETQYF.

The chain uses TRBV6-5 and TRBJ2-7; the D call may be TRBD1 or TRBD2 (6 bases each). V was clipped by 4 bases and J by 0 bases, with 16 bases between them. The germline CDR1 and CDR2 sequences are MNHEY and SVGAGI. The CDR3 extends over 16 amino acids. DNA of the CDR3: TGTGCCAGCAGTTTCCCTCCGGGGGCGGTCTCCTACGAGCAGTACTTC. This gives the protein CASSFPPGAVSYEQYF.

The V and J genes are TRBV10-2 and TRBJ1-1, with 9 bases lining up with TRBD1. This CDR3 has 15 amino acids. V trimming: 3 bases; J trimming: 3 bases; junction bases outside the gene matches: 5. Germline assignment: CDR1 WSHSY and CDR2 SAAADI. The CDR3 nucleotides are TGCGCCAGCAGTGATACCGGGACAGGGCACACTGAAGCTTTCTTT. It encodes CASSDTGTGHTEAFF.

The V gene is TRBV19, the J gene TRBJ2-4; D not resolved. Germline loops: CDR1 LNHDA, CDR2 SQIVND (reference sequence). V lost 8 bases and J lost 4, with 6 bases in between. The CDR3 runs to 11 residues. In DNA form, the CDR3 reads TGTGCCAGTGGGTTTAAAAACATTCAGTACTTC. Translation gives CASGFKNIQYF.

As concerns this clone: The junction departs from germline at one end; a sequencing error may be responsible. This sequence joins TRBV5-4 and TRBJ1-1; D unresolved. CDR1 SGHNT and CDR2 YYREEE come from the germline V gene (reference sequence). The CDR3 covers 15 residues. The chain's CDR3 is CASSLGGKTHPEAFF. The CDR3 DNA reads TGTGCCAGCAGCTTGGGCGGAAAGACCCATCCTGAGGCTTTCTTT.

CDR3 sequence: CASSTQGNQPQHF. The CDR3 nucleotides are TGTGCCAGCAGCACCCAGGGGAATCAGCCCCAGCATTTT. This sequence joins TRBV9 and TRBJ1-5; possible D gene TRBD1, 6 bases. From germline, CDR1 is SGDLS and CDR2 YYNGEE. This CDR3 has 13 residues. V shed 4 bases and J shed 4 bases, with 9 bases lying between them.

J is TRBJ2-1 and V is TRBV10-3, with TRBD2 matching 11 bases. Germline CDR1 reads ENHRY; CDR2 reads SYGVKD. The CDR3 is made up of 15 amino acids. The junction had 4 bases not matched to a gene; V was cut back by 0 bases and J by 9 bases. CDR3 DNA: TGTGCCATCAGTGAGTCACTAGCGGGAGTGGGTGAGCAGTTCTTC. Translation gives CAISESLAGVGEQFF.

The CDR3 nucleotides are TGCGCCAGCAGCCAAATACAGGGGGCTAACTATGGCTACACCTTC. It yields the protein CASSQIQGANYGYTF. J is TRBJ1-2 and V is TRBV4-1, with 8 bases lining up with TRBD1. V lost 2 bases, J lost 0 bases, and 2 bases stayed unmatched. This CDR3 region has 15 residues. Germline V gene sequence: CDR1 MGHRA, CDR2 YSYEKL.

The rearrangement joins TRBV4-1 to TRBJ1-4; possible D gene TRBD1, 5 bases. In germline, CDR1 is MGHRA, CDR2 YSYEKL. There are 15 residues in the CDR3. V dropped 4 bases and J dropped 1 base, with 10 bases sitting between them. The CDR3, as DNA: TGCGCCAGCAGCCGCAGGGTTTTAACTAATGAAAAACTGTTTTTT. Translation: CASSRRVLTNEKLFF.

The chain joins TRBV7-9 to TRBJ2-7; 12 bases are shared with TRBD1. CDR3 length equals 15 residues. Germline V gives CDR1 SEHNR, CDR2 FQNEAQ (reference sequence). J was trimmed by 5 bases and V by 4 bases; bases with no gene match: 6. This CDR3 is CASSSPGQGAHEQYF. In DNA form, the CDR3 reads TGTGCCAGCAGCTCCCCGGGACAGGGGGCCCACGAGCAGTACTTC.

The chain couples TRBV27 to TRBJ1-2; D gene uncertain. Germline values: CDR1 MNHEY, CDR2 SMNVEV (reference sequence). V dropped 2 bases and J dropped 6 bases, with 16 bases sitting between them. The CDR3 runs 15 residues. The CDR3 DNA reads TGTGCCAGCAGTTTAGGTGTCGTGCGGCGGAATGGCTACACCTTC. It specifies CASSLGVVRRNGYTF.

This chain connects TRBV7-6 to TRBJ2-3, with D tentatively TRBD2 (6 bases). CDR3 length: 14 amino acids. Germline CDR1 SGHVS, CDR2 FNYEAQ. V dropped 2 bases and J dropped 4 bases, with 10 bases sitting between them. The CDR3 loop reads CASSLREVADTQYF. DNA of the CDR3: TGTGCCAGCAGCTTAAGGGAGGTCGCAGATACGCAGTATTTT.